These 13 T cell receptor beta chains share one sample of origin, sequenced in a study of naive and memory T cell subsets. Two oligonucleotides, mixed equimolar, formed the beta constant-region primer covering TRBC1 and TRBC2. Ligated cDNA was amplified by four rounds of PCR with nested alpha and beta constant-region primers and SP2. TCRdb itself ran the UMI-ligation and nested PCR reads through MiXCR, one entry per CDR3 protein. The sample consists of more than 95,000 distinct CDR3 sequences, more than 12% of them appearing once. General study points: Possibly reflecting memory cells re-expressing CD45RA, a few larger clonotypes occurred in naive repertoires, especially CD8.

Antigen specificity for these receptors is unknown. What was sequenced was naive CD8+ T cells from blood. The source of these receptors is a human donor in good health.

This CDR3 is CSARQADTQYF. CDR3 DNA: TGCAGTGCTAGACAGGCGGATACGCAGTATTTT. V gene TRBV20-1 combines with J gene TRBJ2-3; D call uncertain. Germline lookup yields CDR1 DFQATT and CDR2 SNEGSKA (reference sequence). V was pared by 2 bases and J by 6 bases, with 6 bases between. CDR3 length equals 11 residues.

This chain connects TRBV29-1 to TRBJ2-7; 10 bases fit TRBD1. Germline V gene sequence: CDR1 SQVTM, CDR2 ANQGSEA. The ends lost 6 bases at V and 4 bases at J; junction bases unmatched: 9. This CDR3 contains 14 residues. The CDR3 DNA is TGCAGCGTCGAACCGGGACAGGGGAGATACGAGCAGTACTTC. Its protein product is CSVEPGQGRYEQYF.

The rearrangement links TRBV11-2 to TRBJ2-5; either TRBD1 or TRBD2 may fit D (6 bases each). Germline CDR1 SGHAT, CDR2 FQNNGV. This CDR3 has 18 residues. The V and J ends lost 5 bases and 5 bases respectively, with 27 bases between them. The CDR3 nucleotides read TGTGCCAGCAGCCCCTACCCCCGGGAGACGGGACACGGGGAGACCCAGTACTTC. Its translation: CASSPYPRETGHGETQYF.

Here the CDR3 DNA reads TGTGCCAGCAGTGAACGGAAGGTTCCTCGGGATGAGCAGTTCTTC. This codes for CASSERKVPRDEQFF. The chain links TRBV2 to TRBJ2-1; D not resolved. CDR1 is SNHLY, CDR2 FYNNEI, per germline. V was pared by 2 bases and J by 8 bases, with 16 bases between. This CDR3 is built from 15 residues.

This clonotype turned up a few times. The gene calls are TRBV28 and TRBJ2-7; D might be TRBD1 (6 bases). The CDR3 spans 14 residues. CDR1 and CDR2 from the germline V gene are MDHEN and SYDVKM. V was clipped by 5 bases and J by 2 bases, with 13 bases between them. CDR3 amino acids: CASSGGHLPYEQYF. The DNA of the CDR3 is TGTGCCAGCAGTGGGGGACACCTCCCCTACGAGCAGTACTTC.

The J gene is TRBJ2-5, the V gene TRBV12-3 or TRBV12-4, with 9 bases identical to TRBD2. V lost 2 bases, J lost 3 bases, and 4 bases stayed unmatched. This CDR3 contains 15 residues. The CDR3 region is CASSLWLAGKETQYF. DNA of the CDR3: TGTGCCAGCAGTTTATGGCTAGCGGGGAAAGAGACCCAGTACTTC.

The table lists this clonotype with a few counts. The J gene is TRBJ1-1, the V gene TRBV4-3, with 11 positions matching TRBD1. Germline V gene data show CDR1 as LGHNA and CDR2 as YSLEER. The length of the CDR3 is 14 residues. The ends lost 4 bases at V and 8 bases at J; junction bases unmatched: 6. The CDR3 bases are TGCGCCAGCAGCCCCGGGACAGGGGGGTTGGAAGCTTTCTTT. Its translation: CASSPGTGGLEAFF.

This clonotype showed up just a few times. The chain links TRBV4-3 to TRBJ2-1; D is unresolved. Per germline, CDR1 LGHNA and CDR2 YSLEER. Trimming removed 0 bases from V and 6 bases from J, with 9 bases in between. The CDR3 is made up of 14 amino acids. CDR3 bases: TGCGCCAGCAGCCAAGATCTGGGTAGCAATGAGCAGTTCTTC. Protein product: CASSQDLGSNEQFF.

This chain connects TRBV5-8 to TRBJ2-5; 7 nucleotides match TRBD1. Germline lookup yields CDR1 SGHTS and CDR2 YDEGEE. The V gene end was trimmed by 0 bases and the J gene end by 2 bases; junction bases not matched to a gene: 1. The CDR3 length is 14 residues. CDR3 residues: CASSLGRGQETQYF. For the CDR3, the DNA is TGTGCCAGCAGCTTGGGCAGGGGGCAAGAGACCCAGTACTTC.

This clonotype was detected many times. The chain uses TRBV5-1 and TRBJ2-7; TRBD1 aligns across 7 bases. The ends lost 4 bases at V and 5 bases at J; junction bases unmatched: 12. The germline V gene encodes CDR1 SGHRS and CDR2 YFSETQ. CDR3 length: 15 amino acids. CDR3 DNA: TGCGCCAGCAGCGCACCGGACAGGACAAGCGACGAGCAGTACTTC. Protein: CASSAPDRTSDEQYF.

This clonotype showed up just a few times. The V call is TRBV2, the J call TRBJ1-1; D gene ambiguous. Trimming pared 3 bases from V and 0 bases from J, leaving 5 bases between. CDR3 length equals 13 residues. In germline, CDR1 is SNHLY, CDR2 FYNNEI. In DNA form, the CDR3 reads TGTGCCAGCAGTGATTTGGTGAACACTGAAGCTTTCTTT. Its protein product is CASSDLVNTEAFF.

The genes are TRBV7-8 and TRBJ2-7, with D perhaps matching TRBD1 (6 bases). CDR3 size: 15 residues. The V gene lost 5 bases and the J gene lost 5 bases, with 19 bases spanning the gap. CDR1 and CDR2 (germline): SGHVS, FQNEAQ. In DNA form, the CDR3 reads TGTGCCAGCAGCGGCCGGGACACCCGCATAGACGAGCAGTACTTC. Protein product: CASSGRDTRIDEQYF.

The rearrangement links TRBV5-1 to TRBJ2-3, with D unclear. Per the germline V gene, CDR1 is SGHRS and CDR2 is YFSETQ. Trimming shortened V by 2 bases and J by 2 bases, and 6 bases separated the two germline ends. This CDR3 has 13 residues. This CDR3 is CASSFDTTDTQYF. The CDR3 bases are TGCGCCAGCAGCTTCGACACCACAGATACGCAGTATTTT.